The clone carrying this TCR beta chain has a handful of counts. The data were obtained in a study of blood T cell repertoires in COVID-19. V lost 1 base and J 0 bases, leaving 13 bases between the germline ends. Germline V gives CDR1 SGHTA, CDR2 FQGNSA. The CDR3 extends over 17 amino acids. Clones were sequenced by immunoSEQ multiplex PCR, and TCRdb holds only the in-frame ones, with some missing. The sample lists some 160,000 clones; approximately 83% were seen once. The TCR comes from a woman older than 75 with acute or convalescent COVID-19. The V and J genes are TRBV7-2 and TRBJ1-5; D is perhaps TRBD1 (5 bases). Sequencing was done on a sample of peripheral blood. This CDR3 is CASSLDSTGLSNQPQHF. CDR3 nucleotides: TGTGCCAGCAGCTTAGATTCTACAGGTCTTAGCAATCAGCCCCAGCATTTT. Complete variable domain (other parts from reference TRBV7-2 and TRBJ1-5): GAGVSQSPSNKVTEKGKDVELRCDPISGHTALYWYRQSLGQGLEFLIYFQGNSAPDKSGLPSDRFSAERTGGSVSTLTIQRTQQEDSAVYLCASSLDSTGLSNQPQHFGDGTRLSIL.